These T cell receptor beta chains were read from a single sample in a study of T cell repertoires in cytomegalovirus infection. TCRdb called the reads again in MiXCR, with one record for every CDR3 protein. The sample records 300,000 to 450,000 distinct CDR3 sequences, around a sixth being singletons. Sequenced sample: PBMCs. The source is a human donor in good health (CMV status not recorded). Some clones in this sample may be carry-over from other donors' samples. The CDR3 runs from the conserved cysteine through the conserved F or W. D genes are given only for firm matches. Part of the rows lack a size; the others show once, few, many or a class for expanded clones.

V,D,size,J,DNA,CDR3
TRBV10-3,TRBD2,many,TRBJ2-7,TGTGCCATCAGTGGGCTAGCGGGAACCGAGCAGTACTTC,CAISGLAGTEQYF
TRBV2,NA,NA,TRBJ1-6,TGTGCCAGCGTCGGGGCAAGAAATTCACCCCTCCACTTT,CASVGARNSPLHF
TRBV28,NA,NA,TRBJ1-5,TGTGCCAGCGCCCTTGGGGCGGGGGATCAGCCCCAGCATTTT,CASALGAGDQPQHF
TRBV15,NA,few,TRBJ2-5,TGTGCCACCAGCAGAGATCGCCAAGGCGCGGAGACCCAGTACTTC,CATSRDRQGAETQYF
TRBV5-1,TRBD1,NA,TRBJ1-6,TGCGCCAGCAGCATACCGGGACAGCGTAATTCACCCCTCCACTTT,CASSIPGQRNSPLHF
TRBV29-1,TRBD1,NA,TRBJ2-7,TGCAGCGTCGGGACAGGTTCCTACGAGCAGTACTTC,CSVGTGSYEQYF
TRBV10-3,NA,NA,TRBJ2-2,TGTGCCATCAGGGAGGAGAACACCGGGGAGCTGTTTTTT,CAIREENTGELFF
TRBV7-2,TRBD2,many,TRBJ2-1,TGTGCCACCAGCGGTACAGGCGGGAGGGCCTTCTACAATGAGCAGTTCTTC,CATSGTGGRAFYNEQFF
TRBV10-3,NA,NA,TRBJ1-1,TGTGCCACCCAAACCGGGACTGAAGCTTTCTTT,CATQTGTEAFF
TRBV10-3,NA,few,TRBJ1-5,TGTGCCATCAGTTCCTCGAGCGGTCAGCCCCAGCATTTT,CAISSSSGQPQHF
TRBV5-4,TRBD2,NA,TRBJ2-7,TGTGCCAGCAGCTCAGGACTAGTTTCCTACGAGCAGTACTTC,CASSSGLVSYEQYF
TRBV6-1,TRBD2,NA,TRBJ2-1,TGTGCCAGCAGTTACCCTCCCCTGAGCGGGAGCTCCTACAATGAGCAGTTCTTC,CASSYPPLSGSSYNEQFF
TRBV12-3/TRBV12-4,NA,few,TRBJ1-3,TGTGCCAGCCGGAAAAGAAGGGGGGGAAACACCATATATTTT,CASRKRRGGNTIYF
TRBV28,NA,few,TRBJ2-5,TGTGCCAGCACACGGGCTTCTCAAGAGACCCAGTACTTC,CASTRASQETQYF
TRBV15,NA,many,TRBJ1-4,TGTGCCACCAGCAGGCAGGCAAGCGCAACTAATGAAAAACTGTTTTTT,CATSRQASATNEKLFF
TRBV12-3/TRBV12-4,TRBD2,few,TRBJ2-1,TGTGCCAGCAGTAATAGCGGGAGGGGCAATGAGCAGTTCTTC,CASSNSGRGNEQFF
TRBV7-9,TRBD2,many,TRBJ2-3,TGTGCCAGCAGCTACGGACCTATAGCGGGGGCCCGCACAGATACGCAGTATTTT,CASSYGPIAGARTDTQYF
TRBV7-2,NA,NA,TRBJ1-1,TGTGCCAGCAGCTTAGCTACCGGGCGTATGAACACTGAAGCTTTCTTT,CASSLATGRMNTEAFF
TRBV28,NA,few,TRBJ2-1,TGTGCCAGCAGTTTTGGGGTCGCCAGCCAGAATGAGCAGTTCTTC,CASSFGVASQNEQFF
TRBV7-8,NA,many,TRBJ2-1,TGTGCGTGGGGTCCCGGGCCCAATGAGCAGTTCTTC,CAWGPGPNEQFF
TRBV4-1,NA,NA,TRBJ2-7,TGCGCCAGCAGCTCTAACCTAGGGGACTACGAGCAGTACTTC,CASSSNLGDYEQYF
TRBV7-2,NA,NA,TRBJ2-7,TGTGCCAGCAGCTCGACAGGGAGGAACGAGCAGTACTTC,CASSSTGRNEQYF
TRBV28,TRBD1,many,TRBJ1-1,TGTGCCAGCAGCCCAGGGGGCGTCCGGATTTTCTTT,CASSPGGVRIFF
TRBV27,NA,NA,TRBJ1-4,TGTGCCAGCAGTTTAATCGTATTT,CASSLIVF
TRBV20-1,NA,NA,TRBJ1-6,TGCAGTGCTAGGGGCCCCGGGGATTCACCCCTCCACTTT,CSARGPGDSPLHF
TRBV5-5,TRBD2,NA,TRBJ2-2,TGTGCCAGCACCAAACTAGCGGGAAGGGACACCGGGGAGCTGTTTTTT,CASTKLAGRDTGELFF
TRBV20-1,NA,few,TRBJ2-1,TGCAGTGCTTCCTCTCGGGGAGGTGGCTCCTACAATGAGCAGTTCTTC,CSASSRGGGSYNEQFF
TRBV6-2/TRBV6-3,NA,NA,TRBJ2-7,TGTGCCAGCAGTTACGGTCAGGGCGACGAGCAGTACTTC,CASSYGQGDEQYF
TRBV10-1,NA,NA,TRBJ2-5,TGCGCCAGCAGTGAGTCTAGCGGGACAGACCAGTACTTC,CASSESSGTDQYF
TRBV4-1,NA,many,TRBJ2-5,TGCGCCAGCAGCCAAGGCCACGGGGGAGAGGAGACCCAGTACTTC,CASSQGHGGEETQYF
TRBV11-1,NA,many,TRBJ1-1,TGTGCCAGCAGCTTGGGCAGGGTGAACACTGAAGCTTTCTTT,CASSLGRVNTEAFF
TRBV11-2,NA,many,TRBJ2-3,TGTGCCAGCAGCTTAGTGGCAACTAGCACAGATACGCAGTATTTT,CASSLVATSTDTQYF
TRBV12-3/TRBV12-4,NA,few,TRBJ2-5,TGTGCCAGCAGTTCCGGGACACACTCTGGAAAAGACTTC,CASSSGTHSGKDF
TRBV20-1,NA,NA,TRBJ2-3,TGCAGTGCCAGAGGGGACAACACAGATACGCAGTATTTT,CSARGDNTDTQYF
TRBV27,NA,few,TRBJ2-5,TGTGCCAGCAGTTTCCGACTAGGGGGGGAGACCCAGTACTTC,CASSFRLGGETQYF
TRBV6-6,TRBD1,NA,TRBJ2-7,TGTGCCAGCAACGCGGACAGGGTCTCCGAGCAGTACTTC,CASNADRVSEQYF
TRBV6-1,TRBD2,NA,TRBJ2-5,TGTGCCAGCAGTCAAAGACTAGCGGGGGAGCAAGAGACCCAGTACTTC,CASSQRLAGEQETQYF
TRBV6-1,TRBD2,many,TRBJ2-3,TGTGCCAGCAGTGAAAGAAGGGTAGCGGGGCCCACAGATACGCAGTATTTT,CASSERRVAGPTDTQYF
TRBV7-2,TRBD1,NA,TRBJ2-5,TGTGCCAGCAGCCCAGGGACAGCCAGGGAGACCCAGTACTTC,CASSPGTARETQYF
TRBV6-2/TRBV6-3,NA,once,TRBJ1-6,TGTGCCAGCAGTTTCGGCGACAGATCACCCCTCCACTTT,CASSFGDRSPLHF
TRBV19,NA,NA,TRBJ1-2,TGTGCCAGTAGTCTACGGACAGCTCATGGCTACACCTTC,CASSLRTAHGYTF
TRBV7-2,TRBD2,few,TRBJ2-2,TGTGCCAGCAGCTTAACCCTCGCGGGGGGTACCGGGGAGCTGTTTTTT,CASSLTLAGGTGELFF
TRBV12-3/TRBV12-4,TRBD2,NA,TRBJ2-3,TGTGCCAGCAGTCCCGCGGGAGTTGGGGATACGCAGTATTTT,CASSPAGVGDTQYF
TRBV29-1,TRBD2,NA,TRBJ2-3,TGCAGCGTTCCGGCGGGGGGAACCACAGATACGCAGTATTTT,CSVPAGGTTDTQYF
TRBV20-1,TRBD1,few,TRBJ2-7,TGCAGTGCGACAGGGGCGACCCCCTACGAGCAGTACTTC,CSATGATPYEQYF
TRBV12-3/TRBV12-4,NA,NA,TRBJ1-1,TGTGCCAGCAGTCCACAGGAGAACACTGAAGCTTTCTTT,CASSPQENTEAFF
TRBV15,TRBD2,NA,TRBJ2-1,TGTGCCACCACGGGAGGTTACAATGAGCAGTTCTTC,CATTGGYNEQFF
TRBV7-2,NA,many,TRBJ1-1,TGTGCCAGCAGCTTAGACACAGACACTGAAGCTTTCTTT,CASSLDTDTEAFF
TRBV4-2,TRBD2,NA,TRBJ2-3,TGTGCCAGCAGCCAAGGCCGGGGGGGAGGAGCAGATACGCAGTATTTT,CASSQGRGGGADTQYF
TRBV7-9,NA,few,TRBJ2-1,TGTGCCAGCACCTACTGGGACAATGAGCAGTTCTTC,CASTYWDNEQFF
TRBV7-6,TRBD1,few,TRBJ2-1,TGTGCCAGCAGCACGGACAGGCCGGGTCTGGCTGAGCAGTTCTTC,CASSTDRPGLAEQFF
TRBV19,TRBD2,few,TRBJ2-5,TGTGCCAGTAGTAGGACTAGCGGGGGGGCTGAAGAGACCCAGTACTTC,CASSRTSGGAEETQYF